Below, 27 T cell receptor beta chains from the same sample are listed, as sequenced in a study of shared clonotypes between healthy human individuals. Here immunoSEQ multiplex PCR was the method, and the copy in TCRdb shows in-frame clones only, minus some. Among 2 million to 2.5 million clones listed, less than 95% were seen once. The sample consisted of naive CD4+ T cells from PBMCs. The subset is: CD45RA+ positively selected. The receptors shown here come from a man aged 18 to 35 in good health. Some clones in this sample may be carry-over from other donors' samples.

The CDR3 DNA sequence: TGTGCCAGCAGCGTAGACGGGGCTAGCGGCACAGATACGCAGTATTTT. Translated, it gives CASSVDGASGTDTQYF. The gene calls are TRBV9 and TRBJ2-3, with D possibly TRBD2 on 6 matching bases. Trimming removed 0 bases at V and 1 base at J, with 12 bases between. Germline CDR1 and CDR2: SGDLS and YYNGEE. CDR3 size: 16 residues.

The chain links TRBV10-3 to TRBJ1-2, with D possibly being TRBD1 (6 bases). Trimming left V 4 bases short and J 7 bases short, with 13 bases between. Germline V CDR1 and CDR2: ENHRY, SYGVKD. The CDR3 contains 13 residues. CDR3 in amino acids: CAISGLQGRGYTF. The DNA for the CDR3 is TGTGCCATCAGTGGACTACAGGGACGTGGCTACACCTTC.

The chain employs TRBV10-1 and TRBJ1-4, with D hard to call. This CDR3 contains 15 residues. In germline, CDR1 is WNHNN, CDR2 SYGVQD (reference sequence). Trimming shortened V by 7 bases and J by 3 bases, and 15 bases separated the two germline ends. The CDR3 here is CASKGRASANEKLFF. The CDR3 region has the DNA TGCGCCAGCAAAGGACGGGCATCCGCTAATGAAAAACTGTTTTTT.

The chain recombines TRBV7-9 with TRBJ2-2; D is perhaps TRBD1 or TRBD2 (5 bases each). Trimming pared 0 bases from V and 0 bases from J, leaving 11 bases between. From germline, CDR1 is SEHNR and CDR2 FQNEAQ (reference sequence). The CDR3 has 17 amino acids. The CDR3 sequence is CASSLASGTANTGELFF. CDR3 coding DNA: TGTGCCAGCAGCTTAGCCTCCGGGACCGCGAACACCGGGGAGCTGTTTTTT.

The chain joins TRBV6-6 to TRBJ2-2; unclear D gene. This CDR3 is 13 amino acids long. V shed 9 bases and J shed 2 bases, with 10 bases lying between them. Germline-derived CDR1 and CDR2 are MNHNY and SVGAGI (reference sequence). The CDR3 loop is CASRAANTGELFF. CDR3 DNA sequence: TGTGCCAGTCGGGCAGCCAACACCGGGGAGCTGTTTTTT.

This sequence joins TRBV6-5 and TRBJ2-5, with D tentatively TRBD1 (6 bases). This CDR3 has 13 amino acids. With 4 bases removed from V and 5 bases from J, the gap between germline ends came to 11 bases. Germline assignment: CDR1 MNHEY and CDR2 SVGAGI. Here the CDR3 reads CASSFQGRETQYF. DNA for the CDR3: TGTGCCAGCAGTTTCCAGGGGCGGGAGACCCAGTACTTC.

The CDR3 here is CAGQGQETQYF. The CDR3 region has the DNA TGTGCCGGGCAAGGACAAGAGACCCAGTACTTC. The chain couples TRBV30 to TRBJ2-5; no clear D gene. Trimming took off 8 bases at V and 2 bases at J, with 9 bases between the two ends. CDR3 length: 11 amino acids. Looked up from germline, CDR1 is GTSNPN and CDR2 is SVGIG (reference sequence).

The V gene is TRBV21-1, the J gene TRBJ2-7; TRBD1, the table's D call, was not compared with the DNA. TRBV21-1 is labeled a pseudogene. The CDR3 covers 16 residues. DNA of the CDR3: TGTGCCAGCAGCTCTTGGGGACAGGGGGTCCTCTACGAGCAGTACTTC. Translated: CASSSWGQGVLYEQYF.

This clone turned up a few times. This CDR3 is also generated by other DNA sequences in the sample. The gene calls are TRBV6-4 and TRBJ2-7, with D hard to call. The CDR3 contains 11 residues. V lost 2 bases to trimming and J lost 4 bases, with 3 bases between them. Germline loops: CDR1 MRHNA, CDR2 SNTAGT. The CDR3 coding sequence is TGTGCCAGCAGTGACGGGTACGAGCAGTACTTC. The encoded protein is CASSDGYEQYF.

The chain has TRBV30 and TRBJ2-5; tentatively, D is TRBD1 or TRBD2 (5 bases each). This CDR3 has 13 amino acids. The ends were cut back, 1 base at V and 9 bases at J, with 15 bases in the middle. The germline gives CDR1 GTSNPN, CDR2 SVGIG (reference sequence). This chain's CDR3 is CAWSEGELLAQYF. The CDR3 nucleotides are TGTGCCTGGAGTGAAGGGGAGCTGCTCGCCCAGTACTTC.

This chain uses TRBV5-6 with TRBJ2-7; TRBD1 matches 7 bases. The V gene end was trimmed by 2 bases and the J gene end by 1 base; junction bases not matched to a gene: 3. Germline-derived CDR1 and CDR2 are SGHDT and YYEEEE. The CDR3 sequence is 14 residues long. CDR3 loop: CASSLMDRSYEQYF. The CDR3, as DNA: TGTGCCAGCAGCTTAATGGACAGGTCCTACGAGCAGTACTTC.

The sample holds one count of this clone. The rearrangement links TRBV7-7 to TRBJ2-1; D ambiguous. The CDR3 covers 13 residues. Trimming left V 1 base short and J 5 bases short, with 6 bases between. Germline V gene data show CDR1 as SSHAT and CDR2 as FNYEAQ (reference sequence). The CDR3 coding sequence is TGTGCCAGCAGCTTAGGCCGTGACAATGAGCAGTTCTTC. This encodes CASSLGRDNEQFF.

The CDR3 here is CASSQFRYDGYTF. The CDR3 DNA reads TGTGCCAGCAGCCAATTCCGTTACGATGGCTACACCTTC. The chain uses TRBV14 and TRBJ1-2; D unresolved. Per the germline V gene, CDR1 is SGHDN and CDR2 is FVKESK. This CDR3 comprises 13 residues. Trimming took 2 bases from V and 6 from J, leaving 10 bases between them.

V gene TRBV5-1 combines with J gene TRBJ2-7; D not resolved. Germline CDR1 is SGHRS and CDR2 is YFSETQ. The CDR3 is 14 amino acids. V shed 1 base and J shed 5 bases, with 13 bases lying between them. The CDR3 region is CASSLIAARNEQYF. The CDR3, as DNA: TGCGCCAGCAGCTTGATAGCCGCCAGGAACGAGCAGTACTTC. Combining the CDR3 with reference TRBV5-1 and TRBJ2-7 gives the whole variable domain KAGVTQTPRYLIKTRGQQVTLSCSPISGHRSVSWYQQTPGQGLQFLFEYFSETQRNKGNFPGRFSGRQFSNSRSEMNVSTLELGDSALYLCASSLIAARNEQYFGPGTRLTVT.

CDR3 region: CASSDRRSRTARGYTF. The DNA for the CDR3 is TGTGCCAGCAGCGACCGTCGTTCCCGGACAGCCCGCGGCTACACCTTC. The genes are TRBV5-4 and TRBJ1-2; D possibly corresponds to TRBD1 (6 bases). The germline V and J ends were trimmed by 4 bases and 8 bases, with 24 bases remaining between them. This CDR3 has 16 amino acids. The germline CDR1 and CDR2 sequences are SGHNT and YYREEE (reference sequence).

This clone appeared a single time. This rearrangement joins TRBV30 to TRBJ1-5; TRBD1 agrees at 7 bases. J gave up 7 bases and V 2 bases, and 11 bases lay outside the gene matches. The CDR3 is made up of 15 amino acids. The V gene's germline CDR1 is GTSNPN and CDR2 SVGIG (reference sequence). The CDR3 DNA is TGTGCCTGGAGTCCCAATCCGGACAGGTTCCAGCCCCAGCATTTT. The encoded protein is CAWSPNPDRFQPQHF. The entire variable domain, with the rest obtained from reference TRBV30 and TRBJ1-5, is as follows: SQTIHQWPATLVQPVGSPLSLECTVEGTSNPNLYWYRQAAGRGLQLLFYSVGIGQISSEVPQNLSASRPQDRQFILSSKKLLLSDSGFYLCAWSPNPDRFQPQHFGDGTRLSIL.

The rearrangement links TRBV27 to TRBJ2-5; 10 nucleotides line up with TRBD2. The germline CDR1 and CDR2 sequences are MNHEY and SMNVEV (reference sequence). The V and J ends lost 5 bases and 0 bases, in that order; junction bases with no gene match: 21. The CDR3 covers 21 residues. The CDR3 DNA reads TGTGCCAGCAGTACTACCCCCTTAGCGGGGGGAGATCGGGGGTACCAAGAGACCCAGTACTTC. Protein sequence: CASSTTPLAGGDRGYQETQYF.

This clone was observed once. The chain uses TRBV19 and TRBJ2-1; 9 bases align to TRBD1. V shed 9 bases, J shed 5 bases, and the junction held 11 bases outside the gene matches. Germline values: CDR1 LNHDA, CDR2 SQIVND (reference sequence). CDR3 length equals 15 residues. DNA of the CDR3: TGTGCCAGCAGAAACAGGGGGCGGATGGACAATGAGCAGTTCTTC. This gives the protein CASRNRGRMDNEQFF.

V usage is TRBV30 and J usage is TRBJ2-2, with D perhaps matching TRBD2 (6 bases). The germline gives CDR1 GTSNPN, CDR2 SVGIG (reference sequence). CDR3 length: 14 residues. V lost 8 bases, J lost 4 bases, and 17 bases lay in between. This chain's CDR3 is CARRSGQPTGELFF. CDR3 bases: TGTGCCCGCAGAAGCGGGCAACCCACCGGGGAGCTGTTTTTT.

V and J are TRBV14 and TRBJ1-2; D perhaps matches TRBD1 (5 bases). CDR1 is SGHDN, CDR2 FVKESK, per germline. The CDR3 length is 16 residues. V lost 1 base, J lost 4 bases, and 16 bases lay in between. DNA for the CDR3: TGTGCCAGCAGCCAAGTTTCGGGGGGTCTGAGCTATGGCTACACCTTC. Its protein product is CASSQVSGGLSYGYTF. Complete variable domain (other parts from reference TRBV14 and TRBJ1-2): EAGVTQFPSHSVIEKGQTVTLRCDPISGHDNLYWYRRVMGKEIKFLLHFVKESKQDESGMPNNRFLAERTGGTYSTLKVQPAELEDSGVYFCASSQVSGGLSYGYTFGSGTRLTVV.

The genes are TRBV19 and TRBJ1-3; 7 bases map to TRBD1. Trimming removed 5 bases from V and 1 base from J; junction bases left unmatched: 2. The CDR3 length is 14 residues. Germline V gene sequence: CDR1 LNHDA, CDR2 SQIVND (reference sequence). Here the CDR3 DNA reads TGTGCCAGTAGTCACAGGGGTTCTGGAAACACCATATATTTT. This codes for CASSHRGSGNTIYF. Full variable domain (missing parts from reference TRBV19 and TRBJ1-3): DGGITQSPKYLFRKEGQNVTLSCEQNLNHDAMYWYRQDPGQGLRLIYYSQIVNDFQKGDIAEGYSVSREKKESFPLTVTSAQKNPTAFYLCASSHRGSGNTIYFGEGSWLTVV.

The chain recombines TRBV4-1 with TRBJ2-3, with 11 bases lining up with TRBD2. This CDR3 has 18 amino acids. V shed 6 bases, J shed 0 bases, and the junction held 11 bases outside the gene matches. CDR1 is MGHRA, CDR2 YSYEKL, per germline. The CDR3 sequence: CASSLTSGGKTSTDTQYF. The CDR3 nucleotides read TGCGCCAGCAGTCTCACTAGCGGGGGCAAAACTAGCACAGATACGCAGTATTTT.

The rearrangement uses TRBV7-3 and TRBJ2-7, with TRBD2 matching 8 bases. The CDR3 spans 16 residues. The J segment lost 4 bases and the V segment lost 2 bases, leaving 10 bases of the junction unmatched. Germline CDR1 and CDR2: SGHTA and FQGTGA. The CDR3 DNA reads as TGTGCCAGCAGCTTACTCTTGGGACTAGATGGATACGAGCAGTACTTC. It encodes CASSLLLGLDGYEQYF.

This chain links TRBV6-5 with TRBJ1-5; the D gene is possibly TRBD1 (6 bases). Germline CDR1 reads MNHEY; CDR2 reads SVGAGI. V dropped 6 bases and J dropped 5 bases, with 11 bases sitting between them. The CDR3 is 13 amino acids. As DNA, the CDR3 is TGTGCCAGCAGCCGGACAGCTCATCAGCCCCAGCATTTT. Encoded protein: CASSRTAHQPQHF.

The chain links TRBV7-2 to TRBJ2-5; the match to TRBD1 covers 7 bases. With V trimmed by 5 bases and J by 2 bases, 8 bases remained unmatched. From germline, CDR1 is SGHTA and CDR2 FQGNSA. This CDR3 is built from 15 residues. The CDR3 loop is CASSITGTAQETQYF. In nucleotides, the CDR3 is TGTGCCAGCAGCATAACCGGGACAGCACAAGAGACCCAGTACTTC.

This chain uses TRBV11-2 with TRBJ2-7; 11 nucleotides match TRBD2. Trimming at V came to 6 bases and at J to 2 bases, leaving 12 bases not matched to a gene. CDR1 SGHAT and CDR2 FQNNGV come from the germline V gene. The CDR3 has 17 residues. In nucleotides, the CDR3 is TGTGCCAGCAGATTATGGCTAGCGGGAGGAAACACCTACGAGCAGTACTTC. Translating gives CASRLWLAGGNTYEQYF.

V and J are TRBV4-1 and TRBJ2-7, with D unclear. In germline, CDR1 is MGHRA, CDR2 YSYEKL. Trimming shortened V by 2 bases and J by 0 bases, and 17 bases separated the two germline ends. This CDR3 region has 17 residues. CDR3 residues: CASSQRRETLGSYEQYF. The CDR3 bases are TGCGCCAGCAGCCAAAGACGTGAGACCCTGGGCTCCTACGAGCAGTACTTC.